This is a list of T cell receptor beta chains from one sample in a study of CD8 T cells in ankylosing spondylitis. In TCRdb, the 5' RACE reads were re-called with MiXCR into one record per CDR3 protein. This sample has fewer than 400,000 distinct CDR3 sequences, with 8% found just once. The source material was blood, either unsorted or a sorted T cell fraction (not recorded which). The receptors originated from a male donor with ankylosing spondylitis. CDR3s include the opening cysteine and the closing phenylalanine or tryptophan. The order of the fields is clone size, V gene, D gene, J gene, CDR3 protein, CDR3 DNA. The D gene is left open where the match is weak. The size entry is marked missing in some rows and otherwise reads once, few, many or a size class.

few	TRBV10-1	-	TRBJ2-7	CASSRFRDSQGAVYEQYF	TGCGCCAGCAGCAGATTCCGGGACTCACAAGGAGCGGTCTACGAGCAGTACTTC
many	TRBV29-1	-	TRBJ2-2	CSVGGIDRLNTGELFF	TGCAGCGTTGGAGGGATTGACAGGTTGAACACCGGGGAGCTGTTTTTT
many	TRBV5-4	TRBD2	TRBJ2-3	CASSLAVAGVLPTDTQYF	TGTGCCAGCAGCTTGGCGGTAGCGGGAGTACTACCCACAGATACGCAGTATTTT
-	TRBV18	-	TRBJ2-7	CASSIRTAIGYEQYF	TGTGCCAGCTCAATCCGGACAGCAATAGGCTACGAGCAGTACTTC
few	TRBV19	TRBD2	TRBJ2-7	CASSTGLAGKAYEQYF	TGTGCCAGTAGTACGGGACTAGCGGGTAAGGCCTACGAGCAGTACTTC
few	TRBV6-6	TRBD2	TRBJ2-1	CASKTSDYNEQFF	TGTGCCAGCAAGACTAGCGACTACAATGAGCAGTTCTTC
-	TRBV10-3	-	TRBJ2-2	CAISKAGTGELFF	TGTGCCATCAGTAAGGCAGGCACCGGGGAGCTGTTTTTT
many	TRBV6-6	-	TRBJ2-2	CASTNTGELFF	TGTGCCAGCACCAACACCGGGGAGCTGTTTTTT
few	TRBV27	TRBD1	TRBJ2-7	CASTSYGTGGYEQYF	TGTGCCAGCACTTCTTATGGGACAGGAGGATACGAGCAGTACTTC
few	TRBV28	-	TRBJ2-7	CASRSSSYEQYF	TGTGCCTCTCGGTCGAGCTCCTACGAGCAGTACTTC
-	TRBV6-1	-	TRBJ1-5	CASSEGAYNQPQHF	TGTGCCAGCAGTGAAGGGGCGTACAATCAGCCCCAGCATTTT
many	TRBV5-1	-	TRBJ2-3	CASSFSGLTDTQYF	TGCGCCAGCAGCTTCTCCGGCCTCACAGATACGCAGTATTTT
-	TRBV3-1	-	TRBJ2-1	CASSQEQGFYNEQFF	TGTGCCAGCAGCCAAGAGCAGGGCTTTTACAATGAGCAGTTCTTC
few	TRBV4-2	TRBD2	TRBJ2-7	CASSQGLADTYEQYF	TGTGCCAGCAGCCAAGGACTAGCGGACACCTACGAGCAGTACTTC
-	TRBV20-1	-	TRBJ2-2	CSARGQKAGELFF	TGCAGTGCTAGAGGACAGAAGGCCGGGGAGCTGTTTTTT
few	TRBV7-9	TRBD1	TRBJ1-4	CASSLEGQGREKLFF	TGTGCCAGCAGCTTAGAGGGACAGGGACGCGAAAAACTGTTTTTT
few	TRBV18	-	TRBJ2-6	CASSSGTGYSGANVLTF	TGTGCCAGCTCATCCGGGACCGGGTACTCTGGGGCCAACGTCCTGACTTTC
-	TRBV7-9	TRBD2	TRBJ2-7	CASSLIAGESYEQYF	TGTGCCAGCAGCTTAATTGCGGGAGAGTCCTACGAGCAGTACTTC
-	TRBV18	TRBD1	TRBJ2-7	CASSFDRDEQYF	TGTGCCAGCTCGTTCGACAGGGACGAGCAGTACTTC
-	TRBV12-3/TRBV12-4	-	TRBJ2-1	CASSLGAGWNNEQFF	TGTGCCAGCAGTTTAGGGGCGGGGTGGAACAATGAGCAGTTCTTC
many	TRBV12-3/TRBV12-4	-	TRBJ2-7	CASTLATDSYEQYF	TGTGCCAGCACCTTAGCCACCGATTCCTACGAGCAGTACTTC